The present T cell receptor (beta chain) was sequenced within a study of a mutant IDH1 vaccine in newly diagnosed glioma. For the study at large: The study started vaccination 4-6 weeks after radiotherapy alone, or with temozolomide cycles. Mean patient age was about 40 years; about 62% were male and approximately 40% female.

Of note for this clone: No antigen is known for it.

Time point described: week 47, end of study. The study gave 300 ug of mutant IDH1 20-mer peptide per vaccine dose, with topical imiquimod. The CDR3 sequence is 15 residues long. Germline V gives CDR1 SGHDT, CDR2 YYEEEE. Germline trimming cut 4 bases from V and 0 bases from J; bases unmatched to any gene: 6. Some clones are missing from TCRdb's copy, which holds only in-frame ones; the method was immunoSEQ multiplex PCR. The table includes tens of thousands of clones, 75% to 95% detected once. This receptor was obtained from a woman between 40 and 55 years old with glioma. Sample: PBMCs, taken from a glioma patient whose treatment included an IDH1 peptide vaccine. The chain joins TRBV5-6 to TRBJ1-1; 7 positions agree with TRBD1. The CDR3 nucleotides read TGTGCCAGCAGCCTGAGGGGGACAGTGAACACTGAAGCTTTCTTT. Protein sequence: CASSLRGTVNTEAFF.